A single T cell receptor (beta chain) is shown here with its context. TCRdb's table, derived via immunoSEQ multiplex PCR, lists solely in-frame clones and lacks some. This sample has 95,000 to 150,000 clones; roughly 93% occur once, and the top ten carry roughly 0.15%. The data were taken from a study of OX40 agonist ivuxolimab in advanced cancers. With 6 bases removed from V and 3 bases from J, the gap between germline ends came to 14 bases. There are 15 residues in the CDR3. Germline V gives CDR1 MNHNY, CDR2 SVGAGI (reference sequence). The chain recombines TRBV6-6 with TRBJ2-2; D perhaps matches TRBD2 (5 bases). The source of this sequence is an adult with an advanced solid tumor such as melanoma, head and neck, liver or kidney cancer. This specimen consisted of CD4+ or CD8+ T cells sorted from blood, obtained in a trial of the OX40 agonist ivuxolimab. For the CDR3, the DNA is TGTGCCAGCAGCCCCGTCGAGGGCGACACCGGGGAGCTGTTTTTT. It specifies CASSPVEGDTGELFF.